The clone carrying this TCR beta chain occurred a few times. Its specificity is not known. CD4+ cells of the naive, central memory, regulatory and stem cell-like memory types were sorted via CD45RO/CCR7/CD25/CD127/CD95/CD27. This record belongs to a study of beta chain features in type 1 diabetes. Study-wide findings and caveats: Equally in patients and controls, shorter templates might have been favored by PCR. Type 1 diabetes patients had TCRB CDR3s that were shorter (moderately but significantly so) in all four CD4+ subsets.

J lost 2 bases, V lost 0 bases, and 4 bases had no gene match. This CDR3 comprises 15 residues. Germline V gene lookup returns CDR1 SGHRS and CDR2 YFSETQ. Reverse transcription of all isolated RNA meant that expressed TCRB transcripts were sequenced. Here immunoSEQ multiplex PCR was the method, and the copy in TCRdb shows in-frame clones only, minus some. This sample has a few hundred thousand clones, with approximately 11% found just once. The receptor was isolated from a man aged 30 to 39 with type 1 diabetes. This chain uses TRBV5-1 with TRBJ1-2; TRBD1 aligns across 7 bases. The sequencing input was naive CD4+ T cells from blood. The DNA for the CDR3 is TGCGCCAGCAGCTTGGCCGTAGGGGGCAACTATGGCTACACCTTC. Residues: CASSLAVGGNYGYTF.